This T cell receptor (beta chain) is from a study of T-cell memory formation after mild COVID-19. The CDR3 runs 14 residues. Germline trimming cut 3 bases from V and 5 bases from J; bases unmatched to any gene: 6. Germline CDR1 SGHRS, CDR2 YFSETQ. MiXCR, run by TCRdb on the 5' RACE reads, gives a single entry per CDR3 protein. The table lists around 310,000 distinct CDR3 sequences, 13% to 15% of them singletons, with roughly a fifth in the top ten. The genes are TRBV5-1 and TRBJ2-5; TRBD2 matches 8 bases. This receptor was identified in a young man who had mild COVID-19 (a few samples of this study predate the infection). Cell type and time point are not known. Sequencing used PBMCs or a T cell subset sorted from them (not recorded which). CDR3 DNA: TGCGCCAGCAGCTCTAGCGGGCCGGGGGAGACCCAGTACTTC. Its translation is CASSSSGPGETQYF.